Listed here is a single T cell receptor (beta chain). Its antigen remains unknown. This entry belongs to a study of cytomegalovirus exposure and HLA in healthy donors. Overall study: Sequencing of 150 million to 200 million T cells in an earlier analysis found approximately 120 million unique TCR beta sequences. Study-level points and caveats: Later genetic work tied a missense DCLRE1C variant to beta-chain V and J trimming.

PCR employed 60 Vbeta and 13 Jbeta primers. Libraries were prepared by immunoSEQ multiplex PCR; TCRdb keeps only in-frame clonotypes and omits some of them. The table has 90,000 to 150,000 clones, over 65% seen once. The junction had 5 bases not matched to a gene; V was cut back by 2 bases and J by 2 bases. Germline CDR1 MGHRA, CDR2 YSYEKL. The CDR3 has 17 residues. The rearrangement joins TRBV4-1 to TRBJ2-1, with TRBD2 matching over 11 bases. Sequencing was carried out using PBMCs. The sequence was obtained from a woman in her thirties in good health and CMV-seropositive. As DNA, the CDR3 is TGCGCCAGCAGCCAATACCCTAGCGGGGGGCCCTACAATGAGCAGTTCTTC. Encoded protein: CASSQYPSGGPYNEQFF.